This T cell receptor (beta chain) was found in a study of T cells after yellow fever vaccination (dated by TCRdb to about 2019). Some background on the complete study: The SMART-Seq v4 Ultra Low Input RNA kit was used to prepare libraries from fractions with low cell numbers. To follow T-cell clones before and after both primary and booster YFV17D yellow fever vaccination, bulk TCR alpha and beta repertoires underwent longitudinal sequencing. Two healthy male donors, one aged 18 to 30 and one aged 30 to 40 years, were included in the cohort. Blood was drawn at multiple timepoints before and after primary and secondary immunization, with bulk PBMC replicates and cell subsets isolated. Broader findings and caveats from the paper: Computational filtering was needed because FACS-sorted repertoires could contain abundant contaminating clonotypes from the bulk population. After the booster, most of the clones that had expanded following primary vaccination were detected again (almost 98% of CD4 and around 87% of CD8), which suggests that memory was broadly maintained. The study included only a couple of donors, which limits how far the findings can be generalized. The secondary T-cell response was weaker than the primary response but faster, peaking on day 5 instead of day 15. A small share of clonotypes was detected in both CD4 and CD8 compartments, with the overlap likely arising from convergent recombination.

Taken from cysteine to phenylalanine, the CDR3 has 15 residues. Just the 45-base CDR3 DNA is kept, in frame starting at base 1. Reading the germline V gene gives CDR1 SGHTA and CDR2 FQGNSA. V was cut back by 0 bases and J by 3 bases, leaving a gap of 11 bases between them. Instrument on record: Illumina NovaSeq 6000. TCR cDNA was made using 5'RACE template switching, a step that added a universal primer site and unique molecular identifiers. Priming of cDNA synthesis was performed from both the TCR alpha and TCR beta constant segments. Libraries were amplified in two PCR steps, with sample barcodes and sequencing adapters added in the second step. Libraries were sequenced on Illumina HiSeq 2500 (2x100 bp) or NovaSeq (2x150 bp). The paper's data handling went like this. Demultiplexing of reads and collapsing into UMI consensus sequences were performed with MIGEC, and V(D)J alignment was carried out with MiXCR. Using edgeR on replicate PBMC samples, clonotypes were called vaccine-responding if FDR was below 0.01 and the log2 fold change was above 5 up to day 15. Bulk clonotypes were assigned CD4 or CD8 identity according to which sequenced CD4 or CD8 repertoire held them at higher abundance. In TCRdb, the public reads were trimmed at Q25 with fastp and aligned with MiXCR, with productive beta chains retained. Identical CDR3 proteins give one entry, which carries the most common genes and DNA. TCRdb assigned the V and J calls; the authors' analysis was not used. Here the sample has about 320,000 distinct CDR3 sequences; around 4.4% occur a single time. 19% of the sample rests with the top ten.

The treatment or condition tag for this specimen amounts to: live attenuated yellow fever vaccine strain. At each blood-draw timepoint, two biological replicates of bulk PBMCs were collected. A standard Ficoll-Paque protocol was used to isolate PBMCs from peripheral blood. TriZol was used to extract RNA from bulk PBMCs, from CD4 and CD8 fractions, and from dextramer-positive and dextramer-negative fractions. This clonotype appeared many times. This receptor's antigen is unknown. Per-nucleotide qualities are absent, and no much larger clonotype sits a single base away. The clonotype originates from a man aged 18 to 30 who received the YFV17D yellow fever vaccine. Sequences were derived from PBMCs, sampled 15 days after the yellow fever booster vaccination. The chain links TRBV7-2 with TRBJ2-5; tentative D gene TRBD2, with 5 bases matching. The DNA is TGTGCCAGCAGCTTAGCAGGGAGCTATGAAGAGACCCAGTACTTC. This codes for CASSLAGSYEETQYF.